Listed below are T cell receptor beta chains from one sample, sequenced in a study of T cell repertoires in ileal Crohn's disease. Profiling relied on immunoSEQ multiplex PCR, and the TCRdb table lists in-frame clones only, not all of them. Of 2,600 or so clones in the sample, less than 95% were seen once. Specimen: CD4+ T cells sorted from the ileum. Every receptor here comes from an adult with Crohn's disease. CDR3s include the opening cysteine and the closing phenylalanine or tryptophan. A D gene is named only where the DNA matches it firmly. For some rows the clone size is stated as once, few or many, or as a class when expanded; others skip it.

v_gene	d_gene	j_gene	abundance	CDR3nt	CDR3aa
TRBV19	TRBD1	TRBJ1-2	NA	TGTGCCAGTACGACGACAGGGGCCGGCTACACCTTC	CASTTTGAGYTF
TRBV14	NA	TRBJ1-1	NA	TGTGCCAGCAGCCCCCGGAGGCACACTGAAGCTTTCTTT	CASSPRRHTEAFF
TRBV28	TRBD2	TRBJ2-7	few	TGTGCCAGCAGTTCCCCGGGGGGGACTAGCTACGAGCAGTACTTC	CASSSPGGTSYEQYF
TRBV5-1	TRBD1	TRBJ1-2	NA	TGCGCCAGCAGCTCCGGGACAGCGAACTATGGCTACACCTTC	CASSSGTANYGYTF
TRBV6-5	NA	TRBJ1-1	NA	TGTGCCAGCAGTTACTCGAGGCAGCCGAACACTGAAGCTTTCTTT	CASSYSRQPNTEAFF
TRBV5-4	TRBD2	TRBJ2-1	NA	TGTGCCAGCAGCTCCCAGCGGGAGGTCTACAATGAGCAGTTCTTC	CASSSQREVYNEQFF
TRBV28	TRBD1	TRBJ1-2	few	TGTGCCAGCAGTTTTCGACAGGGGGGGAACTATGGCTACACCTTC	CASSFRQGGNYGYTF
TRBV4-2	NA	TRBJ1-4	NA	TGTGCCAGCAGCCTAACGACGGGGGCTAATGAAAAACTGTTTTTT	CASSLTTGANEKLFF
TRBV7-3	TRBD2	TRBJ2-1	NA	TGTGCCAGCAGCTCGACGGGGGGGCCCCTGTTCTTC	CASSSTGGPLFF
TRBV11-2	NA	TRBJ2-1	NA	TGTGCCAGCAGCTTACGGGAGAATGAGCAGTTCTTC	CASSLRENEQFF
TRBV19	TRBD1	TRBJ1-5	NA	TGTGCCAGTAGTATAGATCTCCCCAGGGGGCGGATGAATCAGCCCCAGCATTTT	CASSIDLPRGRMNQPQHF
TRBV7-2	TRBD2	TRBJ2-5	NA	TGTGCCAGCAGTCGCGAACAGCGGGGGACCCAGTACTTC	CASSREQRGTQYF
TRBV28	NA	TRBJ1-4	few	TGTGCCAGCAATTCCCAGGGTGAGCCCGAAAAACTGTTTTTT	CASNSQGEPEKLFF
TRBV7-8	NA	TRBJ1-5	few	TGTGCCAGCAGCGTCGTCAGCAATCAGCCCCAGCATTTT	CASSVVSNQPQHF
TRBV18	TRBD2	TRBJ2-6	NA	TGTGCCAGCTCACGGAGCGGGGATAGCTCTGGGGCCAACGTCCTGACTTTC	CASSRSGDSSGANVLTF
TRBV6-5	NA	TRBJ1-3	NA	TGTGCCAGTTGTCCTCAGGGATGGGGAAACACCATATATTTT	CASCPQGWGNTIYF
TRBV6-5	TRBD1	TRBJ2-7	NA	TGTGTATGGGACAGGGTGTACGAGCAGTACTTC	CVWDRVYEQYF
TRBV4-2	TRBD2	TRBJ2-1	NA	TGTGCCAGCAGCCGGACACTAGCGAGCTCCTACAATGAGCAGTTCTTC	CASSRTLASSYNEQFF
TRBV15	TRBD1	TRBJ2-1	NA	TGTGCCACCCGGGACAGGGACTCCTACAATGAGCAGTTCTTC	CATRDRDSYNEQFF
TRBV5-4	TRBD2	TRBJ2-2	NA	TGTGCCAGCAGCTTATTCGGGGGGGGGCGAACCGGGGAGCTGTTTTTT	CASSLFGGGRTGELFF
TRBV2	TRBD1	TRBJ1-5	NA	TGTGCCAGCAGTTTCTTGACAGGGTTCGGGCAGCCCCAGCATTTT	CASSFLTGFGQPQHF
TRBV19	TRBD1	TRBJ1-5	NA	TGTGCCAGTAACAGGGGAAGCAGCAATCAGCCCCAGCATTTT	CASNRGSSNQPQHF
TRBV9	TRBD1	TRBJ2-6	NA	TGTGCCAGCAGCCCTCGTAGCTCCGGGACAGGGGAAGGTGGGGCCAACGTCCTGACTTTC	CASSPRSSGTGEGGANVLTF
TRBV2	NA	TRBJ2-7	NA	TGTGCCAGCAGCCCAGGGTCATACGAGCAGTACTTC	CASSPGSYEQYF
TRBV19	TRBD2	TRBJ2-5	NA	TGTGCCAGTACCCTGACTAGCGGGAGATTTGAGACCCAGTACTTC	CASTLTSGRFETQYF
TRBV9	TRBD1	TRBJ1-2	NA	TGTGCCAGCAGCGCAGACGCGGGACAGGGAAGCTCTGGCTACACCTTC	CASSADAGQGSSGYTF
TRBV9	NA	TRBJ2-2	NA	TGTGCCAGCAGCGTAGGGGGAGCGAACACCGGGGAGCTGTTTTTT	CASSVGGANTGELFF
TRBV7-9	TRBD2	TRBJ2-2	NA	TGTGCCAGCAGCCCCCAGACTAGCGGGTCCGGGGAGCTGTTTTTT	CASSPQTSGSGELFF
TRBV6-5	TRBD1	TRBJ2-1	NA	TGTGCCAGCAGTGGGGCCGGGACAGGGCGCAATGAGCAGTTCTTC	CASSGAGTGRNEQFF
TRBV4-2	NA	TRBJ1-5	NA	TGTGCCAGCAGCCAAGATCGGGGTCAGCCCCAGCATTTT	CASSQDRGQPQHF
TRBV7-2	NA	TRBJ2-3	NA	TGTGCCAGCAGCTTAGTCGGGCGGGGCCAAGATACGCAGTATTTT	CASSLVGRGQDTQYF
TRBV9	NA	TRBJ1-1	NA	TGTGCCAGCAGCAAGGTCAGGGGCACTGAAGCTTTCTTT	CASSKVRGTEAFF
TRBV5-1	NA	TRBJ2-3	NA	TGCGCCAGCAGCTTGGCGGGAGAAAGCACAGATACGCAGTATTTT	CASSLAGESTDTQYF
TRBV7-2	NA	TRBJ2-5	once	TGTGCCAGCACCAAAAATAACCCGGGGCAAGAGACCCAGTACTTC	CASTKNNPGQETQYF
TRBV28	NA	TRBJ1-2	NA	TGTGCCAGTCAGGCAGGGTCTGGTGGCTACACCTTC	CASQAGSGGYTF
TRBV10-3	NA	TRBJ2-3	NA	TGTGCCAACGCTCGCGGAGTTAGCACAGATACGCAGTATTTT	CANARGVSTDTQYF
TRBV5-4	TRBD2	TRBJ2-7	NA	TGTGCCAGCAGCTTTCGACTAGCGGATGTCTACGAGCAGTACTTC	CASSFRLADVYEQYF
TRBV7-2	TRBD1	TRBJ1-1	NA	TGTGCCAGCAGCGTCTACAGGGGCAACACTGAAGCTTTCTTT	CASSVYRGNTEAFF
TRBV18	NA	TRBJ1-5	NA	TGTGCCAGCTCACCAAGCCGGGAGGTGAGCAATCAGCCCCAGCATTTT	CASSPSREVSNQPQHF
TRBV5-1	NA	TRBJ2-1	NA	TGCGCCAGCAGCTTGGAACAGCTCAATGAGCAGTTCTTC	CASSLEQLNEQFF
TRBV5-4	NA	TRBJ2-1	few	TGTGCCAGCAGCCCCCTTGCCGAGAGGGTTGAGCAGTTCTTC	CASSPLAERVEQFF
TRBV4-1	TRBD2	TRBJ2-3	NA	TGCGCCAGCAGCCAAGATCCGGCTAGCGGGAACACAGATACGCAGTATTTT	CASSQDPASGNTDTQYF